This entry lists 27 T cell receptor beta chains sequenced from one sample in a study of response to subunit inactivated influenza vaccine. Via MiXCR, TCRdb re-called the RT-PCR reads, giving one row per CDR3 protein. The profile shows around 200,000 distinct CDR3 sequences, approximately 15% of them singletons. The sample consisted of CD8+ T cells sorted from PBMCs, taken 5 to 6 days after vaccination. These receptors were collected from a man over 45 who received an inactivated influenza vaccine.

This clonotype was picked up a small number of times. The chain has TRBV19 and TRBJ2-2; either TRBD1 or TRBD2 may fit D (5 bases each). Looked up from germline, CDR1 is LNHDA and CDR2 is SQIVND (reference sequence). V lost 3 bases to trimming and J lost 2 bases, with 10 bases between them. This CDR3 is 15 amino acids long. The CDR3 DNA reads TGTGCCAGTAGTATTCACGGGACCAACACCGGGGAGCTGTTTTTT. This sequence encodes CASSIHGTNTGELFF.

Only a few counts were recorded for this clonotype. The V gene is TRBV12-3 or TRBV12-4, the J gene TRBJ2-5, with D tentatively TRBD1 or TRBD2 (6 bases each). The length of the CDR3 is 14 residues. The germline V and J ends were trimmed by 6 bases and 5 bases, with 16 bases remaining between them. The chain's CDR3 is CASRSKGGWETQYF. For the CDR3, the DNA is TGTGCCAGCAGGTCCAAGGGGGGTTGGGAGACCCAGTACTTC.

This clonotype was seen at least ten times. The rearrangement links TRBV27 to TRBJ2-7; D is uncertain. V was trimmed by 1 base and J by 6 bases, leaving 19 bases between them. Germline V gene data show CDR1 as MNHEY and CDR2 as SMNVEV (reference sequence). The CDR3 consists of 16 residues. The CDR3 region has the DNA TGTGCCAGCAGTTTATTCCTCGAAAGTCCCTTGGGCGAGCAGTACTTC. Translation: CASSLFLESPLGEQYF.

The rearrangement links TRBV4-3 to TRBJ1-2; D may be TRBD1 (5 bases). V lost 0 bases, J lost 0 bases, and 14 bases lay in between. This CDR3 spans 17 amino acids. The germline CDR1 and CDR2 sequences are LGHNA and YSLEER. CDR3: CASSQDFSRTPNYGYTF. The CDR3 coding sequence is TGCGCCAGCAGCCAAGATTTTAGCAGGACACCTAACTATGGCTACACCTTC.

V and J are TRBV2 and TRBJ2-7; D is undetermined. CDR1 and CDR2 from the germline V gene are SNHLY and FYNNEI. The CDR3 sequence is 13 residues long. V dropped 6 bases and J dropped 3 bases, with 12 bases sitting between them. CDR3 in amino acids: CASSDFIYYEQYF. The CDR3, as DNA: TGTGCCAGCAGCGATTTTATATACTACGAGCAGTACTTC.

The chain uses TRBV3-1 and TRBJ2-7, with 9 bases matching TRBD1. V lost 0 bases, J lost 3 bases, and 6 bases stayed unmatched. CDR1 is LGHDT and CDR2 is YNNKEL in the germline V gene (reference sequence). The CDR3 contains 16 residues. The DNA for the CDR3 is TGTGCCAGCAGCCAAGACTATCCGGGACAGGGCTACGAGCAGTACTTC. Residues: CASSQDYPGQGYEQYF.

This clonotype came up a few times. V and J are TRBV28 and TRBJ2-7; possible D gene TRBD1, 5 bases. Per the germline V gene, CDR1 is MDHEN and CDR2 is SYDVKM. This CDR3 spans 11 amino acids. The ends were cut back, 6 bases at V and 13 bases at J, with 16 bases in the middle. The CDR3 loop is CASSTDRSTYF. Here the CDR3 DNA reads TGTGCCAGCAGCACCGACAGATCCACCTACTTC. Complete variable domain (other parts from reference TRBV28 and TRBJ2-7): DVKVTQSSRYLVKRTGEKVFLECVQDMDHENMFWYRQDPGLGLRLIYFSYDVKMKEKGDIPEGYSVSREKKERFSLILESASTNQTSMYLCASSTDRSTYFGPGTRLTVT.

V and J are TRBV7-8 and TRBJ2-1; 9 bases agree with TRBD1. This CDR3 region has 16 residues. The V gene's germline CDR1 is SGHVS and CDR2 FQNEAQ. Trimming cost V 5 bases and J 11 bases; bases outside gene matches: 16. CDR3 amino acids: CASSMGNRGPSKQQFF. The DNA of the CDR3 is TGTGCCAGCAGCATGGGTAACAGGGGGCCCAGCAAGCAGCAGTTCTTC.

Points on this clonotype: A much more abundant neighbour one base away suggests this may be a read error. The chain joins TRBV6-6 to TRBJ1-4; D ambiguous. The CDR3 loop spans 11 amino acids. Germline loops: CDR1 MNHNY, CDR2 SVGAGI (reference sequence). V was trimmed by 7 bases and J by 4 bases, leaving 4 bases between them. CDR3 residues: CASTYNEKLFF. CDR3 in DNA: TGTGCCAGCACCTATAATGAAAAACTGTTTTTT.

The DNA for the CDR3 is TGCGCCAGCAGCCCGGAGAGTGGACAGGGACTGTCCTACGAGCAGTACTTC. As protein: CASSPESGQGLSYEQYF. J is TRBJ2-7 and V is TRBV4-1; TRBD1 matches 8 bases. The V gene's germline CDR1 is MGHRA and CDR2 YSYEKL. This CDR3 is built from 17 residues. V was clipped by 4 bases and J by 1 base; unmatched bases: 12.

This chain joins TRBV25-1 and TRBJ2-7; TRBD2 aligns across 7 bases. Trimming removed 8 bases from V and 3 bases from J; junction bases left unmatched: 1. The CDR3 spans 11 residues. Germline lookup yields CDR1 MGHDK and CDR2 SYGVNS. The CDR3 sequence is CASGDYYEQYF. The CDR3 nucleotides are TGTGCCAGCGGGGACTACTACGAGCAGTACTTC.

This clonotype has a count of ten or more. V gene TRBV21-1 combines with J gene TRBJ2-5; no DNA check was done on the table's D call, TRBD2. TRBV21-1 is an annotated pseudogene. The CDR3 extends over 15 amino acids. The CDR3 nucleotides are TGTGCCAGCAGCATTTGGGGGAGGGGGCAAGAGACCCAGTACTTC. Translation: CASSIWGRGQETQYF.

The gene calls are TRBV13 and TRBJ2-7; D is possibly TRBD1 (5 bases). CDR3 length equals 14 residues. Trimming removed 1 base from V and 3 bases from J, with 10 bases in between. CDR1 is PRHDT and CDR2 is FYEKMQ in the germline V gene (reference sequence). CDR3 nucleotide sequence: TGTGCCAGCAGCTTAGCGGACAAGGGCTACGAGCAGTACTTC. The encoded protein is CASSLADKGYEQYF. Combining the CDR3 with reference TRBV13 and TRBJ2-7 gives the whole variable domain AAGVIQSPRHLIKEKRETATLKCYPIPRHDTVYWYQQGPGQDPQFLISFYEKMQSDKGSIPDRFSAQQFSDYHSELNMSSLELGDSALYFCASSLADKGYEQYFGPGTRLTVT.

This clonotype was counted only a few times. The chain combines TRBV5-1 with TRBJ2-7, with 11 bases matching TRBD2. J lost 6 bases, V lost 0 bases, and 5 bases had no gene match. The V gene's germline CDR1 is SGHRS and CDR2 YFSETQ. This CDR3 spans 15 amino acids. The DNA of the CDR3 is TGCGCCAGCAGCTTGGTGACTAGCGGGGTCTCCGAGCAGTACTTC. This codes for CASSLVTSGVSEQYF. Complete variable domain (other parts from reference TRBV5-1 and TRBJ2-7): KAGVTQTPRYLIKTRGQQVTLSCSPISGHRSVSWYQQTPGQGLQFLFEYFSETQRNKGNFPGRFSGRQFSNSRSEMNVSTLELGDSALYLCASSLVTSGVSEQYFGPGTRLTVT.

CDR3 in DNA: TGTGCCAGCAGCGTAGGCGGGAATGGAAATTACGAGCAGTACTTC. Encoded protein: CASSVGGNGNYEQYF. The chain uses TRBV9 and TRBJ2-7; D is perhaps TRBD2 (6 bases). The CDR3 length is 15 residues. The germline V gene encodes CDR1 SGDLS and CDR2 YYNGEE. V lost 0 bases and J lost 4, with 14 bases in between.

CDR3 amino acids: CASSQAAYNEQFF. The CDR3 nucleotides are TGCGCCAGCAGCCAAGCTGCCTACAATGAGCAGTTCTTC. This chain connects TRBV4-3 to TRBJ2-1; D is unresolved. Between the trimmed V and J ends, which lost 1 base and 2 bases, there was a span of 3 bases. Germline CDR1 is LGHNA and CDR2 is YSLEER. The CDR3 sequence is 13 residues long.

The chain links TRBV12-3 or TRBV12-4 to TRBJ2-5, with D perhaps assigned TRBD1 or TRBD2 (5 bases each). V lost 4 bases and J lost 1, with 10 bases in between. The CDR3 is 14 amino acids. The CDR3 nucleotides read TGTGCCAGCAGTTCACCGGGGACCCAAGAGACCCAGTACTTC. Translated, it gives CASSSPGTQETQYF.

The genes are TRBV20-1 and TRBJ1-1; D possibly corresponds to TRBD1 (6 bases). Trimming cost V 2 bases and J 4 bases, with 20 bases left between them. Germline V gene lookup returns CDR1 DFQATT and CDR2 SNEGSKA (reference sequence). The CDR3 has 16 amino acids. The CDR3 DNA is TGCAGTGCTAGATCCAGGGGCGGTGCGAAAATCACTGAAGCTTTCTTT. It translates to CSARSRGGAKITEAFF.

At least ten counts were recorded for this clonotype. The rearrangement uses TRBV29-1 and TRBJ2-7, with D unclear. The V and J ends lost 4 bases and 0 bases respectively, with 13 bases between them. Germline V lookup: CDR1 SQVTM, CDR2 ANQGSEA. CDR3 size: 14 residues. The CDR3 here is CSVGYSRSSYEQYF. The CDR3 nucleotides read TGCAGCGTTGGTTACTCGCGGAGCTCCTACGAGCAGTACTTC.

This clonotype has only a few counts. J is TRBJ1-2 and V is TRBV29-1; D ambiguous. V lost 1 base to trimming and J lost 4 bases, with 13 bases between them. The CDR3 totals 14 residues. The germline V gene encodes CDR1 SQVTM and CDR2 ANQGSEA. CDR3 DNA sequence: TGCAGCGTTGAAGCTCCGGAACCAGGCTATGGCTACACCTTC. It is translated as CSVEAPEPGYGYTF.

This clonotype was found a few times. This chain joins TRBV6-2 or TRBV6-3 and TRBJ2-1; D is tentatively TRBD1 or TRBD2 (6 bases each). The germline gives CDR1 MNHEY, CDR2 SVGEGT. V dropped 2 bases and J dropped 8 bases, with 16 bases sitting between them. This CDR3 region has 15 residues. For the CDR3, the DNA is TGTGCCAGCAGTTACACGGGGGCATCGATGGATGAGCAGTTCTTC. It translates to CASSYTGASMDEQFF.

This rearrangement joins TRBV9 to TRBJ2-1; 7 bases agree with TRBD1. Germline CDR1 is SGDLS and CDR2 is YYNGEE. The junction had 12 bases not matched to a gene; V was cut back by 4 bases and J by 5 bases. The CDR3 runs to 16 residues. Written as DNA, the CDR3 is TGTGCCAGCAGCCCTACGGGACAGCTTCCAAACAATGAGCAGTTCTTC. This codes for CASSPTGQLPNNEQFF.

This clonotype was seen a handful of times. CDR3 region: CASSLGTGDLDEQYF. The CDR3 DNA reads TGTGCCAGCAGCCTAGGGACAGGGGATTTGGACGAGCAGTACTTC. The chain has TRBV7-6 and TRBJ2-7; 10 positions agree with TRBD1. Germline V gives CDR1 SGHVS, CDR2 FNYEAQ. CDR3 length equals 15 residues. V lost 5 bases and J lost 5; bases outside the gene matches: 9.

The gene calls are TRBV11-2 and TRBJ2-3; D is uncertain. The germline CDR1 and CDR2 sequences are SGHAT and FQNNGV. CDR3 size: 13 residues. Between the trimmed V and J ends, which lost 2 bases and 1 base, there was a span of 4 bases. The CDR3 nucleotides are TGTGCCAGCAGCTTATTCGGCACAGATACGCAGTATTTT. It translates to CASSLFGTDTQYF.

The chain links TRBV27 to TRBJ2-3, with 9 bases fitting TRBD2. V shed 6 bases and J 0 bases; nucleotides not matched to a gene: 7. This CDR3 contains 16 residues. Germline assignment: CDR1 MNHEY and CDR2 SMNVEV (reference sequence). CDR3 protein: CASRGLAAPSTDTQYF. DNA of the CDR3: TGTGCCAGCAGGGGACTAGCAGCCCCTAGCACAGATACGCAGTATTTT.

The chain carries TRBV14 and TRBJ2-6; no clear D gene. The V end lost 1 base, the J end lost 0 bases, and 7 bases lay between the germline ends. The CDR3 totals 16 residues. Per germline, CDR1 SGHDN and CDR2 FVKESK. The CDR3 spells CASSQVWGSGANVLTF. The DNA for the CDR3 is TGTGCCAGCAGCCAAGTGTGGGGCTCTGGGGCCAACGTCCTGACTTTC.

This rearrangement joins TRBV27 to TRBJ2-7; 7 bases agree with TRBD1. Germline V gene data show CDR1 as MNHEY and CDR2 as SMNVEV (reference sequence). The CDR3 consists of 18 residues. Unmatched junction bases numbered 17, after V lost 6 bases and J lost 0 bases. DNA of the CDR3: TGTGCCAGCAGCGGGACAGCCTACGACATATACAGCTCCTACGAGCAGTACTTC. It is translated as CASSGTAYDIYSSYEQYF.